The 30 T cell receptor beta chains below come from one sample, sequenced in a study of tumor-infiltrating lymphocytes in primary liver carcinoma. The input was 450 to 500 ng total RNA; TCR beta cDNA was made from it with a constant-region primer. Three nested multiplex PCR rounds, a slightly modified ARM-PCR, produced the libraries for TCR beta. Running nine to ten cycles apiece, the first two PCR rounds relied on TRBV1-TRBV30 forward primers together with a C-beta reverse primer. MiXCR was run by TCRdb on the multiplex PCR reads, yielding one entry per CDR3 protein. The table includes about 180,000 distinct CDR3 sequences, 60% detected once. Germline DNA was also extracted, and blood RNA was taken from unsorted whole blood. Specimen: peripheral blood. The receptors were gathered from a man aged 40-55 years with primary liver carcinoma and hepatitis B virus infection.

With respect to this clonotype: The conserved final phenylalanine or tryptophan is absent from the CDR3, which likely points to a read error. This chain joins TRBV29-1 and TRBJ2-3, with 10 bases fitting TRBD2. J was trimmed by 6 bases and V by 8 bases; bases with no gene match: 5. The CDR3 totals 12 residues. The germline V gene encodes CDR1 SQVTM and CDR2 ANQGSEA. CDR3 loop: CSSSGSADTQYC. CDR3 DNA: TGCAGCTCTAGCGGGAGTGCGGATACGCAGTATTGT.

CDR3 in amino acids: CAISARGTSDGYTQYF. The CDR3, as DNA: TGTGCCATCAGTGCTAGGGGGACTAGCGATGGGTATACGCAGTATTTT. This chain connects TRBV10-3 to TRBJ2-3; 10 bases match TRBD2. This CDR3 has 16 amino acids. Germline V gene lookup returns CDR1 ENHRY and CDR2 SYGVKD. The V gene end was trimmed by 4 bases and the J gene end by 7 bases; junction bases not matched to a gene: 11.

As concerns this clonotype: The junction differs from germline at one of its ends, possibly a read error. The V call is TRBV29-1, the J call TRBJ2-3; TRBD2 matches 9 bases. This CDR3 comprises 15 residues. CDR1 SQVTM and CDR2 ANQGSEA come from the germline V gene. CDR3 nucleotides: TGCAGCGTTGAAGTATACGGGACTAGCAAAGATACGCAGTATTTT. This translates into CSVEVYGTSKDTQYF.

Of note for this clonotype: A much larger clonotype is one base distant, so this may be a read error. The gene calls are TRBV4-1 and TRBJ1-1, with 9 nucleotides matching TRBD1. Germline V gives CDR1 MGHRA, CDR2 YSYEKL. CDR3 length: 14 amino acids. CDR3 region: CASSQVTGGTEALF. CDR3 DNA sequence: TGCGCCAGCAGCCAAGTCACAGGGGGCACTGAAGCTTTATTT.

The count of this clonotype is one. The genes are TRBV30 and TRBJ2-2, with 7 bases lining up with TRBD2. The trim removed 5 bases at V and 6 bases at J, leaving 6 bases unmatched. In germline, CDR1 is GTSNPN, CDR2 SVGIG (reference sequence). This CDR3 region has 13 residues. Written as DNA, the CDR3 is TGTGCCTGGGGTCGGCTAGCGGCCGGGGAGCTGTTTTTT. This gives the protein CAWGRLAAGELFF.

This clonotype was seen repeatedly, ten times or more. This rearrangement joins TRBV29-1 to TRBJ2-3, with D unresolved. This CDR3 is built from 11 residues. V dropped 6 bases and J dropped 4 bases, with 8 bases sitting between them. Germline CDR1 SQVTM, CDR2 ANQGSEA. In DNA form, the CDR3 reads TGCAGCGTGAAACAGTCAGATACGCAGTATTTT. Translated: CSVKQSDTQYF.

This chain connects TRBV12-3 or TRBV12-4 to TRBJ2-1, with D maybe TRBD2 (5 bases). The CDR3 extends over 14 amino acids. Trimming removed 6 bases at V and 7 bases at J, with 16 bases between. In DNA, the CDR3 is TGTGCCAGCAGACCCCCGGTAGCGACAAATGAGCAGTTCTTC. Protein product: CASRPPVATNEQFF.

This clonotype has a handful of counts. The rearrangement links TRBV6-5 to TRBJ2-3, with 10 bases matching TRBD2. The CDR3 has 14 amino acids. Germline lookup yields CDR1 MNHEY and CDR2 SVGAGI. J lost 3 bases, V lost 3 bases, and 0 bases had no gene match. The CDR3 sequence: CASSYSGGTDTQYF. For the CDR3, the DNA is TGTGCCAGCAGTTATAGCGGGGGGACAGATACGCAGTATTTT.

Of note for this clonotype: One end of the junction is discordant with germline, which a read error may explain. This chain connects TRBV11-2 to TRBJ2-2; possible D gene TRBD2, 5 bases. CDR1 and CDR2 from the germline V gene are SGHAT and FQNNGV. There are 14 residues in the CDR3. The CDR3 is CASSLSRNTGEPFF. The DNA for the CDR3 is TGTGCCAGCAGTTTATCCCGGAACACCGGGGAGCCGTTTTTT.

On this clonotype itself: A read error may produce the germline difference seen at one junction end. The chain combines TRBV6-1 with TRBJ1-5; D might be TRBD1 (5 bases). This CDR3 region has 15 residues. CDR1 is MNHNS and CDR2 is SASEGT in the germline V gene. The DNA of the CDR3 is TGTGCCAGCAGTGAAGTGTGGACAAAGTATCATCCCCAGCATTTT. The encoded protein is CASSEVWTKYHPQHF.

There are many counts of this clonotype. This chain joins TRBV29-1 and TRBJ2-3, with a weak D call TRBD2 (6 bases). Germline CDR1 reads SQVTM; CDR2 reads ANQGSEA. The CDR3 runs 12 residues. The V and J ends lost 6 bases and 6 bases respectively, with 13 bases between them. CDR3 region: CSVDGGRDTQYF. CDR3 DNA: TGCAGCGTAGACGGGGGTAGGGATACGCAGTATTTT.

As for this clonotype: A much larger clone is a single base away; this may be a read error. The chain combines TRBV12-3 or TRBV12-4 with TRBJ2-3; D is uncertain. The CDR3 extends over 14 amino acids. The CDR3 region is CASSLQDGTNTQYF. CDR3 coding DNA: TGTGCCAGCAGTTTACAGGACGGCACAAATACGCAGTATTTT.

For this clonotype: Just one base apart from a much larger clone, this may be a read error. This sequence joins TRBV29-1 and TRBJ2-7; 8 bases fit TRBD1. Germline lookup yields CDR1 SQVTM and CDR2 ANQGSEA. The CDR3 is 17 residues long. The CDR3 here is CTVLRWQPTGGSYEQYF. CDR3 bases: TGCACCGTCCTCAGATGGCAGCCCACAGGGGGCTCCTACGAGCAGTACTTC.

This clonotype has at least ten counts. The chain couples TRBV29-1 to TRBJ2-6, with D possibly being TRBD1 or TRBD2 (5 bases each). This CDR3 has 15 residues. Germline values: CDR1 SQVTM, CDR2 ANQGSEA. V was clipped by 5 bases and J by 4 bases, with 15 bases between them. CDR3 sequence (DNA): TGCAGCGTTTCTAGCAGGGATCTCGGGGCCAACGTCCTGACTTTC. Encoded protein: CSVSSRDLGANVLTF.

In regard to this clonotype: This likely comes from a read error, as the CDR3 has no conserved phenylalanine or tryptophan at its end. The V and J genes are TRBV6-5 and TRBJ2-5, with a possible D match to TRBD1 (5 bases). Deletions cut 2 bases from V and 5 bases from J, with 18 bases between. Germline V gene lookup returns CDR1 MNHEY and CDR2 SVGAGI. The CDR3 sequence is 16 residues long. CDR3 DNA: TGTGCCAGCAGTTACGGGCTGGGGCCAACTGGGGAGACCCAGTACTAC. The encoded protein is CASSYGLGPTGETQYY.

In the case of this clonotype: Since the CDR3 does not end with the conserved phenylalanine or tryptophan, this likely comes from a read error. The gene calls are TRBV29-1 and TRBJ2-3; D is possibly TRBD1 (5 bases). The CDR3 consists of 14 residues. The germline V gene encodes CDR1 SQVTM and CDR2 ANQGSEA. The CDR3 nucleotides read TGCAGCGTTGAAAGCAGGGATGGCACAGATATGCAGTATCTT. It specifies CSVESRDGTDMQYL.

With respect to this clonotype: One junction end disagrees with the germline gene, perhaps due to a read error. This chain links TRBV11-2 with TRBJ2-7; 8 bases match TRBD1. CDR3 length: 13 residues. CDR1 SGHAT and CDR2 FQNNGV come from the germline V gene. The CDR3 DNA follows: TGTGTCAGCAGCTTAGGACAGGGTTACGAGCAATACTTC. It encodes CVSSLGQGYEQYF.

This clonotype was recorded a few times. The rearrangement links TRBV30 to TRBJ1-2, with D hard to call. V was clipped by 3 bases and J by 4 bases, with 6 bases between them. This CDR3 has 11 residues. Germline V gene sequence: CDR1 GTSNPN, CDR2 SVGIG (reference sequence). CDR3 loop: CAWRVGYGYTF. The CDR3 DNA reads TGTGCCTGGAGGGTCGGCTATGGCTACACCTTC.

Of note for this clonotype: At one end, the junction sequence differs from germline, possibly due to a read error. The rearrangement joins TRBV6-6 to TRBJ2-5; D call uncertain. CDR3 size: 12 residues. Germline V CDR1 and CDR2: MNHNY, SVGAGI (reference sequence). The CDR3 loop is CASSHNHETQYF. In DNA form, the CDR3 reads TGTGCCAGCAGTCATAACCATGAGACCCAGTACTTC.

This clonotype is a singleton in its sample. J is TRBJ2-3 and V is TRBV10-3; no definite D call. Germline-derived CDR1 and CDR2 are ENHRY and SYGVKD. V was trimmed by 8 bases and J by 0 bases, leaving 6 bases between them. The CDR3 is made up of 12 amino acids. The CDR3 DNA sequence: TGTGCCATCGGACCGAGCACAGATACGCAGTATTTT. This gives the protein CAIGPSTDTQYF.

The genes are TRBV10-1 and TRBJ2-7, with unresolved D. The CDR3 is 13 amino acids. The germline V gene encodes CDR1 WNHNN and CDR2 SYGVQD (reference sequence). V was clipped by 0 bases and J by 3 bases, with 6 bases between them. DNA for the CDR3: TGCGCCAGCAGTGAGTCATCCGACTACGAGCAGTACTTC. Translation gives CASSESSDYEQYF.

There are many counts of this clonotype. The chain combines TRBV29-1 with TRBJ1-2; TRBD1 matches 7 bases. CDR1 and CDR2 from the germline V gene are SQVTM and ANQGSEA. V dropped 7 bases and J dropped 2; count of bases not matched to a gene: 7. The CDR3 spans 13 residues. The DNA of the CDR3 is TGCAGCGCCCTAATGACAGGGAACTATGGCTACACCTTC. Protein sequence: CSALMTGNYGYTF. Full variable domain (rest looked up from reference TRBV29-1 and TRBJ1-2): SAVISQKPSRDICQRGTSLTIQCQVDSQVTMMFWYRQQPGQSLTLIATANQGSEATYESGFVIDKFPISRPNLTFSTLTVSNMSPEDSSIYLCSALMTGNYGYTFGSGTRLTVV.

Turning to this clonotype: The CDR3 ends on some other residue instead of the conserved phenylalanine or tryptophan, so this is likely a read error. The rearrangement joins TRBV11-2 to TRBJ1-1, with 9 bases fitting TRBD1. CDR3 length: 14 residues. Germline V gives CDR1 SGHAT, CDR2 FQNNGV. V gave up 8 bases and J gave up 3 bases; unmatched junction bases: 7. The CDR3 protein is CASCPTGGYTEAFI. In nucleotides, the CDR3 is TGTGCCAGCTGTCCAACAGGGGGCTACACTGAAGCTTTCATT.

As for this clonotype: The junction departs from germline at one end; a sequencing error may be responsible. V is TRBV4-1 and J is TRBJ1-2; tentative D call: TRBD1 (5 bases). Germline V gene sequence: CDR1 MGHRA, CDR2 YSYEKL. The CDR3 contains 16 residues. In nucleotides, the CDR3 is TGCGCCAACAGCCAAGATTCAGGGCTCGGGGAGTATGGCTACACCTTC. It codes for CANSQDSGLGEYGYTF.

This clonotype is a singleton in its sample. At one end the junction does not follow the germline gene, possibly because of a read error. The chain joins TRBV11-2 to TRBJ2-3, with 9 positions matching TRBD2. The V gene's germline CDR1 is SGHAT and CDR2 FQNNGV. This CDR3 spans 17 amino acids. The CDR3 here is CTSSTSASGISTDTQYF. In DNA, the CDR3 is TGTACCAGCAGCACTAGCGCTAGCGGGATTAGCACAGATACGCAGTATTTT.

The CDR3 here is CASSITAPSDTQYF. The CDR3 nucleotides are TGTGCCAGCAGCATAACCGCCCCGAGTGATACGCAGTATTTT. V usage is TRBV11-1 and J usage is TRBJ2-3; D ambiguous. This CDR3 contains 14 residues. V lost 5 bases and J 6 bases, leaving 15 bases between the germline ends. CDR1 and CDR2 (germline): SGHAT, FQDESV (reference sequence).

Many counts were recorded for this clonotype. The chain links TRBV29-1 to TRBJ2-7; D might be TRBD2 (6 bases). The CDR3 has 12 amino acids. Trimming stripped 4 bases from V and 2 bases from J, with 9 bases between. Germline-derived CDR1 and CDR2 are SQVTM and ANQGSEA. CDR3 coding DNA: TGCAGCGTTGCGGGAGACCCCTACGAGCAGTACTTC. It translates to CSVAGDPYEQYF.

Only a few counts were recorded for this clonotype. This sequence joins TRBV12-3 or TRBV12-4 and TRBJ2-7; D tentatively reads TRBD1 or TRBD2 (5 bases each). The CDR3 has 15 amino acids. Trimming took 2 bases from V and 3 from J, leaving 14 bases between them. The CDR3 is CASSLSPGTGYEQYF. The CDR3 DNA reads as TGTGCCAGCAGTTTATCCCCCGGGACGGGCTACGAGCAGTACTTC.

The chain employs TRBV10-3 and TRBJ2-3; 11 bases are shared with TRBD1. This CDR3 is 17 amino acids long. J was trimmed by 6 bases and V by 6 bases; bases with no gene match: 14. CDR1 is ENHRY, CDR2 SYGVKD, per germline. The CDR3 reads CAIRCTAGQGARDTQYF. CDR3 nucleotides: TGTGCCATCAGATGCACTGCCGGACAGGGGGCAAGGGATACGCAGTATTTT.

Written as DNA, the CDR3 is TGTGCCAGCAGTTACTTAGCGGGAGGTATCAATGAGCAGTTCTTC. Translating gives CASSYLAGGINEQFF. V gene TRBV6-6 combines with J gene TRBJ2-1; 10 nucleotides agree with TRBD2. Trimming at V came to 1 base and at J to 6 bases, leaving 3 bases not matched to a gene. This CDR3 spans 15 amino acids. Germline-derived CDR1 and CDR2 are MNHNY and SVGAGI (reference sequence).